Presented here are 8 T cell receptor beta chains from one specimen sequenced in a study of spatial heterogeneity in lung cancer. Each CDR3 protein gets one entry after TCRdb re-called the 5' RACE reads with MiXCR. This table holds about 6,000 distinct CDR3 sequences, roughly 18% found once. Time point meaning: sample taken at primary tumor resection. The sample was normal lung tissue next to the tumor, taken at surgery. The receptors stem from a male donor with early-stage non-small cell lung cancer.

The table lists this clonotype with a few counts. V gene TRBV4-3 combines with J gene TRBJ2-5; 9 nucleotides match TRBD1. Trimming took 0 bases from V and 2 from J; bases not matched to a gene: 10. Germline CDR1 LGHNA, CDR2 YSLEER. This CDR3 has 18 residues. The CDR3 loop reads CASSQEYSAQGAQETQYF. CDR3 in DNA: TGCGCCAGCAGCCAAGAGTACTCTGCACAGGGGGCTCAAGAGACCCAGTACTTC.

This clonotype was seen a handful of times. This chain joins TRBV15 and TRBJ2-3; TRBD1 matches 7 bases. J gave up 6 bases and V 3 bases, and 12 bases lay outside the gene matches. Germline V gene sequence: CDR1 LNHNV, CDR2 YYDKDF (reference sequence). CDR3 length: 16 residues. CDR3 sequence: CATSRPTGAPTDTQYF. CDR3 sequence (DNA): TGTGCCACCAGCAGGCCCACAGGGGCCCCCACTGATACGCAGTATTTT. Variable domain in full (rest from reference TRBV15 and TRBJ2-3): DAMVIQNPRYQVTQFGKPVTLSCSQTLNHNVMYWYQQKSSQAPKLLFHYYDKDFNNEADTPDNFQSRRPNTSFCFLDIRSPGLGDTAMYLCATSRPTGAPTDTQYFGPGTRLTVL.

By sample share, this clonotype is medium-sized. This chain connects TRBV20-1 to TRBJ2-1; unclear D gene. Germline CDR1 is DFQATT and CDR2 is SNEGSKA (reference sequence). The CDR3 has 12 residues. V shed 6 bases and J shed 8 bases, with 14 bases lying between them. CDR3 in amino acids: CSAPLGIHEQFF. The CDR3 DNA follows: TGCAGTGCCCCTCTAGGAATCCATGAGCAGTTCTTC.

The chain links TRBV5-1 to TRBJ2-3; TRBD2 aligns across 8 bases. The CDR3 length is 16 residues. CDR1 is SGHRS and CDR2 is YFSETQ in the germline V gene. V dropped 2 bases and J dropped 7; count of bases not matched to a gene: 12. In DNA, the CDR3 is TGCGCCAGCAGCTTAAGCAGCGGGAGTAATCGGAATACGCAGTATTTT. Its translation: CASSLSSGSNRNTQYF.

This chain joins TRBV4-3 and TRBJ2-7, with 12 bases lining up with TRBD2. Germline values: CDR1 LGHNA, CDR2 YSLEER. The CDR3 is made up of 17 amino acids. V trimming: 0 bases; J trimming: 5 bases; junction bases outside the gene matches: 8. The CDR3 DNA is TGCGCCAGCAGCCAAGATAGAACACCTAGCGGGAGGGACGAGCAGTACTTC. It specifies CASSQDRTPSGRDEQYF.

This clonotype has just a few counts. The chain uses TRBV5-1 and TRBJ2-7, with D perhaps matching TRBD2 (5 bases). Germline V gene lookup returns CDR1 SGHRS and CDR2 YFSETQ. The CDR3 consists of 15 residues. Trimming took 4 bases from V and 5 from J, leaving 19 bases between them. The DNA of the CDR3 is TGCGCCAGCAGCGCCCGAGGAATGACGAGGGACGAGCAGTACTTC. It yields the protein CASSARGMTRDEQYF.

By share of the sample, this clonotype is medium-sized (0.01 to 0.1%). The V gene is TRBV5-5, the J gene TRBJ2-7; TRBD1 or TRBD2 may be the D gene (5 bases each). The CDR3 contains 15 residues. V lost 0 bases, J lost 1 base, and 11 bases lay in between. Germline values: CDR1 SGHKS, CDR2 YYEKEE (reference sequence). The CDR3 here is CASSLDEGKSYEQYF. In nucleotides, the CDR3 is TGTGCCAGCAGCTTGGACGAGGGGAAGTCCTACGAGCAGTACTTC.

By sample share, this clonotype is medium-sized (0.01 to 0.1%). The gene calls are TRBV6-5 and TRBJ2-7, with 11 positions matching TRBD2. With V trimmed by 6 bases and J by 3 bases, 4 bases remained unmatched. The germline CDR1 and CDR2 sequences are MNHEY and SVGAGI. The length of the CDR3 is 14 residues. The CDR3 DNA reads TGTGCCAGCAGACGGACTAGCGGGCTCTACGAGCAGTACTTC. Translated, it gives CASRRTSGLYEQYF.